This T cell receptor beta chain was obtained from a study of blood T cell repertoires in COVID-19. For the study at large: Samples came from the United States, Italy and Spain, spanning acute and convalescent COVID-19. In each case, the material was cDNA or gDNA derived from T cells, B-cell-depleted T cells, or PBMCs.

In the study's own analysis: Amplification from reference gene primers served as the basis for estimated nucleated cell counts. The table came from immunoSEQ multiplex PCR; TCRdb's copy has only in-frame clones and leaves some out. For V, J and clone size, that table is used; D and trimming come from the DNA. The table lists under 200,000 clones, 85% to 90% of them singletons, with 1.5% to 2% in the top ten. Material: peripheral blood. This sequence was found in a man younger than 35 with active or convalescent COVID-19.

The CDR3 sequence is CASSYSILANEQYF. CDR3 nucleotides: TGTGCCAGCAGTTACTCGATTCTAGCAAACGAGCAGTACTTC. The gene calls are TRBV6-2 or TRBV6-3 and TRBJ2-7; D may be TRBD2 (5 bases). The V end was cut by 0 bases, the J end by 5 bases, with 11 bases between. The CDR3 is 14 residues long. The V gene's germline CDR1 is MNHEY and CDR2 SVGEGT.